These 2 T cell receptor gamma chains were all obtained from the same sample, sequenced in a study of human gamma delta and Vdelta1 T cells. These receptors' antigens are unknown. TCRdb reran clone calling via CATT on the PCR reads. The table lists approximately 9,000 gamma-chain clones, around 50% of them singletons. Source material: Vdelta1 gamma-delta T cells from blood grown in culture (DOT cells). The receptors shown here come from a human donor in good health.

This clone was seen only a few times. This sample includes further DNA sequences coding for the same CDR3. The chain joins TRGV5 to TRGJP1. The CDR3 has 16 residues. Germline CDR1 VINAFY, CDR2 YDVSNSKD. V lost 1 base to trimming and J lost 0 bases; unmatched junction nucleotides: 5. This CDR3 reads CATWDRLNTTGWFKIF. The CDR3, as DNA: TGTGCCACCTGGGACAGACTTAATACCACTGGTTGGTTCAAGATATTT.

For this clone: A clone one base away is much larger, so this may be a read error. The V and J genes are TRGV4 and TRGJ1 or TRGJ2. Looked up from germline, CDR1 is EGSTGY and CDR2 is YDSYTSSV. The length of the CDR3 is 14 residues. J gave up 8 bases and V 10 bases, and 20 bases lay outside the gene matches. The CDR3 DNA follows: TGTGCCACATGGTCCCCCTCGAGGTGGGATAAGAAACTCTTT. As protein: CATWSPSRWDKKLF.